This T cell receptor beta chain was documented in a study of vaccination effects on CD4 cells after COVID-19. Trimming pared 3 bases from V and 4 bases from J, leaving 7 bases between. This CDR3 has 12 amino acids. Produced via immunoSEQ multiplex PCR; TCRdb's table is partial and in-frame only. Among approximately 45,000 clones listed, 60% to 85% were seen once. As regards this clone: Its antigen is currently unknown.

Culture proceeded for more than 8 days, and CD4+ T cells were then isolated. The receptor comes from a human donor who had a prior SARS-CoV-2 infection. The V gene is TRBV12-3 or TRBV12-4, the J gene TRBJ2-7; D not resolved. The sequencing here drew on CD4+ T cells from PBMCs cultured without peptide, taken before COVID-19 vaccination. The CDR3 is CASSFWGYEQYF. DNA for the CDR3: TGTGCCAGCAGTTTCTGGGGATACGAGCAGTACTTC.